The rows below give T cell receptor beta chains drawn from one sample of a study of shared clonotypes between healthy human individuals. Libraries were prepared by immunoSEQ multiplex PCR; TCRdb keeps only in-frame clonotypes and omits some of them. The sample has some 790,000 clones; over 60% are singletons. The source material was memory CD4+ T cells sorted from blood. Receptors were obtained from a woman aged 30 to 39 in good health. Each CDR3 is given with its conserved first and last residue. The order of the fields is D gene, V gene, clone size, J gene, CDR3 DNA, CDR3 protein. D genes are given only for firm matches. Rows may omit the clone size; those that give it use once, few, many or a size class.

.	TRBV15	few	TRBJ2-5	TGTGCCACCAGCAGAGATGTAGGGGGGATGGAGACCCAGTACTTC	CATSRDVGGMETQYF
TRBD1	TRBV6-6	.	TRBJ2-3	TGTGCCACCAGGGGGCGCCGCACAGATACGCAGTATTTT	CATRGRRTDTQYF
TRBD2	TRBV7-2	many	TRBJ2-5	TGTGCCAGCAGCTCCGAGTCCGGGAGGCGGGAGACCCAGTACTTC	CASSSESGRRETQYF
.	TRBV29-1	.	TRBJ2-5	TGCAGCGTTGTTACTCGGGGCGGACAAGAGACCCAGTACTTC	CSVVTRGGQETQYF
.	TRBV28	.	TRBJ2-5	TGTGCCAGCAGTCTAAGGGAGACCCAGTACTTC	CASSLRETQYF
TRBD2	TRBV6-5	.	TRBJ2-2	TGTGCCAGCAGTACCGGACTAGACCCCGGGGAGCTGTTTTTT	CASSTGLDPGELFF
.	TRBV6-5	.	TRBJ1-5	TGTGCCAGCAGCCCCCAAGGGGGTCTAACCGGGCCCCAGCATTTT	CASSPQGGLTGPQHF
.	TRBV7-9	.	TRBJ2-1	TGTGCCAGCAGCTTTAGTAGCGGTGCTGAGCAGTTCTTC	CASSFSSGAEQFF
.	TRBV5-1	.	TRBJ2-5	TGCGCCAGCAGCTTGGCCACTCCCGCCCAAGAGACCCAGTACTTC	CASSLATPAQETQYF
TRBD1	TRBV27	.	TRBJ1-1	TGTGCCAGCAGAGAGGCCGGGACAGGGGTTAACACTGAAGCTTTCTTT	CASREAGTGVNTEAFF
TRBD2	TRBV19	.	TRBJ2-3	TGTGCCAGTAGTCAACTAGCGGCAGATACGCAGTATTTT	CASSQLAADTQYF
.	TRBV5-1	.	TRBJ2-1	TGCGCCAGCAGCTTGATCCCGGGACAAGCCTACAATGAGCAGTTCTTC	CASSLIPGQAYNEQFF
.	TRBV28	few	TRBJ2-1	TGTGCCAGCAGTTTACCTGGGAGCTCCTACAATGAGCAGTTCTTC	CASSLPGSSYNEQFF
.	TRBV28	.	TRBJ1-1	TGTGCCAGCAGACCTGGTGGGACTTCCGAATGGGTTAGCACTGAAGCTTTCTTT	CASRPGGTSEWVSTEAFF
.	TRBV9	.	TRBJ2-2	TGTGCCAGCAGCGTAGTATCCCAGACCGCGGCCGGGGAGCTGTTTTTT	CASSVVSQTAAGELFF
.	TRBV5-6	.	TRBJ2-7	TGTGCCAGCAGCTTGCGGCGGTCCTACGAGCAGTACTTC	CASSLRRSYEQYF
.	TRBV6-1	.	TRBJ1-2	TGTGCCAGCAGTGAGGGCAGATCGGCGGACGGCTACACCTTC	CASSEGRSADGYTF
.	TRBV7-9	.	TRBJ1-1	TGTGCCGTGGGCAGGAACACTGAAGCTTTCTTT	CAVGRNTEAFF
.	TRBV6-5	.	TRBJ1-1	TGTGCCAGCAGTTATACCAATGGGAACACTGAAGCTTTCTTT	CASSYTNGNTEAFF
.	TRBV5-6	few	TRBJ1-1	TGTGCCAGCAGACCAGTCGGTAGCACTGAAGCTTTCTTT	CASRPVGSTEAFF
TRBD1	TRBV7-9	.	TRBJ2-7	TGTGCCAGCAGCCGAGCCGGGACAGGAAGCTCCTACGAGCAGTACTTC	CASSRAGTGSSYEQYF
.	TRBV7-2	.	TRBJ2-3	TGTGCCAGCAGCTTAAGGCAGCGCACAGATACGCAGTATTTT	CASSLRQRTDTQYF
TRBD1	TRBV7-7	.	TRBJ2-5	TGTGCCAGCAGCGCCGACAGGGGGCAAGAGACCCAGTACTTC	CASSADRGQETQYF
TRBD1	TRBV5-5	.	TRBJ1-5	TGTGCCAGCAGCTTGGGACAGGGTGTCCCCCAGCCCCAGCATTTT	CASSLGQGVPQPQHF
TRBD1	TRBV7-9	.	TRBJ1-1	TGTGCCAGCAGCGGACAGGGGTCTGAAGCTTTCTTT	CASSGQGSEAFF
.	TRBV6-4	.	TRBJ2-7	TGTGCCAGCAGTTTATACGGGACGGCCTCCTACGAGCAGTACTTC	CASSLYGTASYEQYF
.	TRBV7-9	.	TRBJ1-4	TGTGCCAGCAGCTTAGACGGGGGCCTTAATGAAAAACTGTTTTTT	CASSLDGGLNEKLFF
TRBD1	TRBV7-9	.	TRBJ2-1	TGTGCCAGCAGCTTAGGCGGGACAGGGAGAAACAATGAGCAGTTCTTC	CASSLGGTGRNNEQFF
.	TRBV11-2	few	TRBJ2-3	TGTGCCAGCAGCTTTGTGTCGGGCACAGATACGCAGTATTTT	CASSFVSGTDTQYF
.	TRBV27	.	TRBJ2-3	TGTGCCAGCAGAAACTTGGAGGGGACAGACACCACAGATACGCAGTATTTT	CASRNLEGTDTTDTQYF
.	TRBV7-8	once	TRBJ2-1	TGTGCCAGCAGCTCGAGACTCTTTCGATCCTACAATGAGCAGTTCTTC	CASSSRLFRSYNEQFF
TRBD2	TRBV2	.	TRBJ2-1	TGTGCCAGCAGAGGGACTAGCGGGAGTCTGTACAATGAGCAGTTCTTC	CASRGTSGSLYNEQFF
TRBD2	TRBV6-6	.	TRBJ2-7	TGTGCCAGTAATAGCGGGGCTACCTACGAGCAGTACTTC	CASNSGATYEQYF
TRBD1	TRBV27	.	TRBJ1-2	TGTGCCAGCAGCAAGACAGGGGGAAATGGCTACACCTTC	CASSKTGGNGYTF
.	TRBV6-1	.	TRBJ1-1	TGTGCCAGCAGTGGTCAGGGGAACACTGAAGCTTTCTTT	CASSGQGNTEAFF
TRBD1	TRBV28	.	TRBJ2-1	TGTGCCAGCAGCCGCCGGACAGGAAGCTCCTACAATGAGCAGTTCTTC	CASSRRTGSSYNEQFF
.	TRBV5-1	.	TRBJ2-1	TGCGCCAGCAGTGAGGCTAGCGCGTACAATGAGCAGTTCTTC	CASSEASAYNEQFF